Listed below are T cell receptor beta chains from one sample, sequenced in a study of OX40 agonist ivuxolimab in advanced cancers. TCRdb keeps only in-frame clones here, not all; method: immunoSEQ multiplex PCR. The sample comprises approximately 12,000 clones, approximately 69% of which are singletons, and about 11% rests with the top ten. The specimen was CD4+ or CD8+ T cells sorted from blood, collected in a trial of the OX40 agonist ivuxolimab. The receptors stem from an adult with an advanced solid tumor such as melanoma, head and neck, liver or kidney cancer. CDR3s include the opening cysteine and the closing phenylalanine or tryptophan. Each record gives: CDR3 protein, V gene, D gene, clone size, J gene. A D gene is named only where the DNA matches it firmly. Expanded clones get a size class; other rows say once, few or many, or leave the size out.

CDR3 protein: CASSGAQGDRETQYF
V gene: TRBV2
D gene: TRBD1
clone size: NA
J gene: TRBJ2-5

CDR3 protein: CASSYSTSGSDETQYF
V gene: TRBV6-6
D gene: TRBD2
clone size: NA
J gene: TRBJ2-5

CDR3 protein: CASSAAGRGEQYF
V gene: TRBV7-6
D gene: NA
clone size: NA
J gene: TRBJ2-7

CDR3 protein: CASSLVGFGQRNTEAFF
V gene: TRBV11-2
D gene: NA
clone size: NA
J gene: TRBJ1-1

CDR3 protein: CASSLIGSSYNEQFF
V gene: TRBV7-3
D gene: NA
clone size: few
J gene: TRBJ2-1

CDR3 protein: CASTGGFGEREQYF
V gene: TRBV6-6
D gene: NA
clone size: NA
J gene: TRBJ2-7

CDR3 protein: CAITGSQETQYF
V gene: TRBV10-3
D gene: NA
clone size: NA
J gene: TRBJ2-5

CDR3 protein: CAIGDLYGYTF
V gene: TRBV10-3
D gene: NA
clone size: once
J gene: TRBJ1-2

CDR3 protein: CASSEGGGNTEAFF
V gene: TRBV2
D gene: NA
clone size: once
J gene: TRBJ1-1

CDR3 protein: CAASPQPNEKLFF
V gene: TRBV6-5
D gene: NA
clone size: few
J gene: TRBJ1-4

CDR3 protein: CASSPPLGPRYEQYF
V gene: TRBV27
D gene: NA
clone size: NA
J gene: TRBJ2-7

CDR3 protein: CASSPGTGLNYGYTF
V gene: TRBV6-6
D gene: TRBD1
clone size: NA
J gene: TRBJ1-2

CDR3 protein: CASSYLDEQFF
V gene: TRBV6-5
D gene: NA
clone size: NA
J gene: TRBJ2-1

CDR3 protein: CASSLLLRTYEQYF
V gene: TRBV7-5
D gene: NA
clone size: NA
J gene: TRBJ2-7

CDR3 protein: CASSLAGLAKNIQYF
V gene: TRBV28
D gene: NA
clone size: medium-sized
J gene: TRBJ2-4

CDR3 protein: CASSFAGTGEPYEQYF
V gene: TRBV7-9
D gene: TRBD1
clone size: NA
J gene: TRBJ2-7

CDR3 protein: CASSSDSTDTQYF
V gene: TRBV27
D gene: NA
clone size: NA
J gene: TRBJ2-3

CDR3 protein: CASSLGDRPNYGYTF
V gene: TRBV5-4
D gene: TRBD1
clone size: NA
J gene: TRBJ1-2

CDR3 protein: CASSVSRERETQYF
V gene: TRBV9
D gene: NA
clone size: NA
J gene: TRBJ2-5

CDR3 protein: CASIQGGSPLHF
V gene: TRBV2
D gene: TRBD1
clone size: NA
J gene: TRBJ1-6

CDR3 protein: CASSYQAGATYEQYF
V gene: TRBV11-2
D gene: NA
clone size: NA
J gene: TRBJ2-7

CDR3 protein: CASSGTSGEYEQYF
V gene: TRBV28
D gene: TRBD2
clone size: few
J gene: TRBJ2-7

CDR3 protein: CASSQESASTYEQYF
V gene: TRBV4-2
D gene: NA
clone size: NA
J gene: TRBJ2-7

CDR3 protein: CASTLGGSGPQHF
V gene: TRBV28
D gene: NA
clone size: NA
J gene: TRBJ1-5

CDR3 protein: CASTWDRVNQPQHF
V gene: TRBV12-1
D gene: NA
clone size: NA
J gene: TRBJ1-5

CDR3 protein: CASSLLRDQETQYF
V gene: TRBV7-2
D gene: NA
clone size: NA
J gene: TRBJ2-5

CDR3 protein: CASSYDRGSEQYF
V gene: TRBV6-5
D gene: TRBD1
clone size: NA
J gene: TRBJ2-7